The 13 T cell receptor beta chains listed next were all sequenced from one sample in a study of T-cell memory formation after mild COVID-19 (dated by TCRdb to about 2021). Libraries were constructed by 5' RACE. Sequencing relied on an Illumina NovaSeq 6000. TCRdb trimmed public reads at Q25 via fastp, called clones via MiXCR and kept in-frame beta chains. Rows merge per CDR3 protein into single entries with the most common DNA and genes. The sample table records 450,000 or so distinct CDR3 sequences; roughly 25% of these occur just once. The ten largest clones capture roughly an eighth of the sample. Specimen: PBMCs or a T cell subset sorted from them (not recorded which). Receptors originate from an adult woman who had mild COVID-19 (a few samples of this study predate the infection). The sample titles of this study are shuffled in the database, so cell type and time point are left out; the donor was told from shared clones.

This clonotype has just a few counts. CDR3: CAWSVLAGVRNEQFF. Written as DNA, the CDR3 is TGTGCCTGGAGTGTACTAGCGGGAGTTAGGAATGAGCAGTTCTTC. The V call is TRBV30, the J call TRBJ2-1, with 11 nucleotides matching TRBD2. This CDR3 has 15 residues. Unmatched junction bases numbered 5, after V lost 0 bases and J lost 7 bases. Germline lookup yields CDR1 GTSNPN and CDR2 SVGIG (reference sequence).

This clonotype was observed at least ten times. V is TRBV29-1 and J is TRBJ2-7, with 7 positions matching TRBD1. Germline-derived CDR1 and CDR2 are SQVTM and ANQGSEA. The CDR3 loop spans 16 amino acids. V dropped 4 bases and J dropped 6; count of bases not matched to a gene: 18. CDR3 in amino acids: CSVGRGGMGAGGEQYF. The CDR3 DNA reads TGCAGCGTTGGACGCGGCGGCATGGGGGCAGGGGGCGAGCAGTACTTC.

The V and J genes are TRBV2 and TRBJ2-3; D may be TRBD1 (7 bases). Trimming removed 6 bases from V and 4 bases from J, with 14 bases in between. The CDR3 runs 14 residues. CDR1 and CDR2 from the germline V gene are SNHLY and FYNNEI. CDR3 bases: TGTGCCAGCAGAATCGGAGGGGGCGCAGATACGCAGTATTTT. As protein: CASRIGGGADTQYF. The full variable domain, its missing parts supplied by reference TRBV2 and TRBJ2-3, is EPEVTQTPSHQVTQMGQEVILRCVPISNHLYFYWYRQILGQKVEFLVSFYNNEISEKSEIFDDQFSVERPDGSNFTLKIRSTKLEDSAMYFCASRIGGGADTQYFGPGTRLTVL.

The V call is TRBV11-2, the J call TRBJ2-1; 7 bases map to TRBD2. Germline V lookup: CDR1 SGHAT, CDR2 FQNNGV. The CDR3 runs 17 residues. J was trimmed by 7 bases and V by 1 base; bases with no gene match: 13. The chain's CDR3 is CASSLGGAAGANNEQFF. The DNA of the CDR3 is TGTGCCAGCAGCTTAGGCGGAGCGGCGGGAGCTAATAATGAGCAGTTCTTC.

In its sample, this clonotype was seen a few times. The chain has TRBV5-1 and TRBJ2-7; TRBD1 might be the D (7 bases). Germline V gene sequence: CDR1 SGHRS, CDR2 YFSETQ. V shed 6 bases and J shed 3 bases, with 16 bases lying between them. The CDR3 is 14 residues long. The CDR3 DNA is TGCGCCAGCACCCAAGGGCAGGGGGGCTACGAGCAGTACTTC. This encodes CASTQGQGGYEQYF.

The chain couples TRBV5-4 to TRBJ1-1, with D possibly being TRBD1 (5 bases). Trimming cost V 3 bases and J 1 base, with 13 bases left between them. CDR1 SGHNT and CDR2 YYREEE come from the germline V gene (reference sequence). The CDR3 consists of 15 residues. CDR3 loop: CASSSRGGPNTEAFF. The CDR3 region has the DNA TGTGCCAGCAGCTCCCGCGGGGGACCGAACACTGAAGCTTTCTTT.

This clonotype has only a few counts. CDR3 protein: CASSRQSGAGTGELFF. In DNA, the CDR3 is TGTGCCAGCAGCAGACAATCGGGGGCAGGCACCGGGGAGCTGTTTTTT. This chain joins TRBV6-6 and TRBJ2-2, with D perhaps matching TRBD1 or TRBD2 (6 bases each). The germline V and J ends were trimmed by 6 bases and 4 bases, with 18 bases remaining between them. Germline CDR1 is MNHNY and CDR2 is SVGAGI (reference sequence). This CDR3 comprises 16 residues.

CDR3 coding DNA: TGCAGCGTTAGGACACTCTCCTACGAGCAGTACTTC. Protein sequence: CSVRTLSYEQYF. J is TRBJ2-7 and V is TRBV29-1; D might be TRBD1 (5 bases). There are 12 residues in the CDR3. From germline, CDR1 is SQVTM and CDR2 ANQGSEA. The V end lost 5 bases, the J end lost 0 bases, and 8 bases lay between the germline ends.

This chain links TRBV3-1 with TRBJ1-2; 9 bases agree with TRBD1. The V gene end was trimmed by 6 bases and the J gene end by 6 bases; junction bases not matched to a gene: 5. The CDR3 is 13 residues long. CDR1 is LGHDT and CDR2 is YNNKEL in the germline V gene (reference sequence). CDR3 sequence: CASRPQGADGYTF. The CDR3 DNA sequence: TGTGCCAGCAGACCACAGGGGGCGGATGGCTACACCTTC.

In its sample, this clonotype was seen a few times. The chain links TRBV7-9 to TRBJ2-1, with D unresolved. The V and J ends lost 1 base and 6 bases respectively, with 10 bases between them. Germline V gene sequence: CDR1 SEHNR, CDR2 FQNEAQ (reference sequence). The CDR3 has 14 residues. CDR3 amino acids: CASSLEGQVNEQFF. The CDR3 coding sequence is TGTGCCAGCAGCTTAGAGGGTCAGGTCAATGAGCAGTTCTTC.

The gene calls are TRBV5-1 and TRBJ2-2, with 9 positions matching TRBD2. The V gene end was trimmed by 0 bases and the J gene end by 1 base; junction bases not matched to a gene: 4. Germline V gives CDR1 SGHRS, CDR2 YFSETQ. This CDR3 has 17 residues. The DNA for the CDR3 is TGCGCCAGCAGCTTGGATGCTAGCGGGGAGAACACCGGGGAGCTGTTTTTT. This codes for CASSLDASGENTGELFF.

This chain joins TRBV24-1 and TRBJ2-2; the match to TRBD1 covers 8 bases. The CDR3 contains 16 residues. V shed 4 bases, J shed 5 bases, and the junction held 8 bases outside the gene matches. Germline V lookup: CDR1 KGHDR, CDR2 SFDVKD. The CDR3 loop reads CATSDTRQGRTGELFF. CDR3 in DNA: TGTGCCACCAGTGACACTCGACAGGGGCGAACCGGGGAGCTGTTTTTT.

The rearrangement uses TRBV5-1 and TRBJ2-7; the match to TRBD1 covers 8 bases. The CDR3 consists of 14 residues. Germline CDR1 reads SGHRS; CDR2 reads YFSETQ. V dropped 4 bases and J dropped 4; count of bases not matched to a gene: 7. CDR3 region: CASSDGQGGYEQYF. The CDR3 region has the DNA TGCGCCAGCAGCGACGGACAGGGCGGGTACGAGCAGTACTTC. The full variable domain, completed using reference TRBV5-1 and TRBJ2-7, is KAGVTQTPRYLIKTRGQQVTLSCSPISGHRSVSWYQQTPGQGLQFLFEYFSETQRNKGNFPGRFSGRQFSNSRSEMNVSTLELGDSALYLCASSDGQGGYEQYFGPGTRLTVT.